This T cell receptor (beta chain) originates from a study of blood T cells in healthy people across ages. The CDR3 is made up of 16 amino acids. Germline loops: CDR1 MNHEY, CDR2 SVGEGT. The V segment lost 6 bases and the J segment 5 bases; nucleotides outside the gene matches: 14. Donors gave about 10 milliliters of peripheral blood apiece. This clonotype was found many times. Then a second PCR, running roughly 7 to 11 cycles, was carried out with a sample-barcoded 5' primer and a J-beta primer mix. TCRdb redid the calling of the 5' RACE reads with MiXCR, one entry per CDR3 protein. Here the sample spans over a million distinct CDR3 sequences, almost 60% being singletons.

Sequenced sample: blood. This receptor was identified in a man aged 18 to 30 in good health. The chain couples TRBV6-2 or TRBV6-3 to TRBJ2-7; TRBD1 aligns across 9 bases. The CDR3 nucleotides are TGTGCCAGCAGGCTACCCGGGACAGGGCTCAGGGACGAGCAGTACTTC. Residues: CASRLPGTGLRDEQYF.